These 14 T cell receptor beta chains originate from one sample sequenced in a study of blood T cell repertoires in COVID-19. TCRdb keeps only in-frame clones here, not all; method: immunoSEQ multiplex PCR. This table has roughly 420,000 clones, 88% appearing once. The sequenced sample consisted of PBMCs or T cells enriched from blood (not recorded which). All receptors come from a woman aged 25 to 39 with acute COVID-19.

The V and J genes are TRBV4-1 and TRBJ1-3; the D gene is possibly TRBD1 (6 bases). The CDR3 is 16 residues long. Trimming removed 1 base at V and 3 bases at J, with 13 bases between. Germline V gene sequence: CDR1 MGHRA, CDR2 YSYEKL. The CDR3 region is CASSQGGGKSGNTIYF. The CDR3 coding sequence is TGCGCCAGCAGCCAAGGAGGGGGAAAAAGTGGAAACACCATATATTTT.

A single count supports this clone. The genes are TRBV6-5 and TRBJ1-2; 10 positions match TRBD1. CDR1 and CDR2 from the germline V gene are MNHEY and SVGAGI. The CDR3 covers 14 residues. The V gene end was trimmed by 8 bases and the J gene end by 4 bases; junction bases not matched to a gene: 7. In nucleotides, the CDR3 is TGTGCCAGCGGAGGGACAGGGGAGCCCTATGGCTACACCTTC. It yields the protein CASGGTGEPYGYTF.

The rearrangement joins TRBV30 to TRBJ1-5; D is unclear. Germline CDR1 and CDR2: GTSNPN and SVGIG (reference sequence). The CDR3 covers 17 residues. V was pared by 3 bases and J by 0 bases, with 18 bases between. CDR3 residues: CAWSGFSESYSNQPQHF. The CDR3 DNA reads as TGTGCCTGGAGCGGGTTTTCAGAATCTTATAGCAATCAGCCCCAGCATTTT.

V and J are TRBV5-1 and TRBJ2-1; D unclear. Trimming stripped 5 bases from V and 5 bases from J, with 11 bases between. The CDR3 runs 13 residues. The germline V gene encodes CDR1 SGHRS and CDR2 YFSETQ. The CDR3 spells CASSIGDNNEQFF. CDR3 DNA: TGCGCCAGCAGTATCGGCGACAACAATGAGCAGTTCTTC.

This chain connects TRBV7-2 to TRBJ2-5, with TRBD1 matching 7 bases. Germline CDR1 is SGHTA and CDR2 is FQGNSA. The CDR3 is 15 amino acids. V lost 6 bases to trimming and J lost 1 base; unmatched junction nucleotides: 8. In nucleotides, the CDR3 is TGTGCCAGCAGACCGCCCGGGACAGCCCAAGAGACCCAGTACTTC. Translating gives CASRPPGTAQETQYF.

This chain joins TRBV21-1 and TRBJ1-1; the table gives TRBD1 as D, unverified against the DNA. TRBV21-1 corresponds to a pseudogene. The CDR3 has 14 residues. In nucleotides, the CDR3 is TGTGCCAGCAGCCCGACAGGGGATAGGACTGAAGCTTTCTTT. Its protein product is CASSPTGDRTEAFF.

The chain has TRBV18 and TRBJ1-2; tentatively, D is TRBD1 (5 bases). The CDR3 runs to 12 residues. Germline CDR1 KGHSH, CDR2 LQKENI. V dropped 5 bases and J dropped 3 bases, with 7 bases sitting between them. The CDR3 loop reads CASSEGDYGYTF. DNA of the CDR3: TGTGCCAGCTCAGAAGGGGACTATGGCTACACCTTC.

In nucleotides, the CDR3 is TGTGCCAGCAGCTTTACGGCAGGGGTATTGAACACTGAAGCTTTCTTT. Its protein is CASSFTAGVLNTEAFF. The chain combines TRBV11-2 with TRBJ1-1; a weak D match, TRBD1 (6 bases). The ends were cut back, 3 bases at V and 0 bases at J, with 14 bases in the middle. CDR3 length equals 16 residues. CDR1 and CDR2 from the germline V gene are SGHAT and FQNNGV.

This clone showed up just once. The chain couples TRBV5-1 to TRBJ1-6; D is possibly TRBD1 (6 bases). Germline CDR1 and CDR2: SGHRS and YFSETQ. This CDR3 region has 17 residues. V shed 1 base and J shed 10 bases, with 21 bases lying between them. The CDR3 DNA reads TGCGCCAGCAGCTTGACCCGGGACACTTCAGTTCGCTCACCCCTCCACTTT. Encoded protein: CASSLTRDTSVRSPLHF.

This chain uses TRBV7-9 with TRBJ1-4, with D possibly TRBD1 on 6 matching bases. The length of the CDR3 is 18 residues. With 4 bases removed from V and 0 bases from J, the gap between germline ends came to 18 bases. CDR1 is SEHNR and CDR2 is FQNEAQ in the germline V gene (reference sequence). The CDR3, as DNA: TGTGCCAGCAGCTCACCGGCCAGGGGATTTGCAACTAATGAAAAACTGTTTTTT. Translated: CASSSPARGFATNEKLFF. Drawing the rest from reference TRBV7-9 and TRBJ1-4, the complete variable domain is DTGVSQNPRHKITKRGQNVTFRCDPISEHNRLYWYRQTLGQGPEFLTYFQNEAQLEKSRLLSDRFSAERPKGSFSTLEIQRTEQGDSAMYLCASSSPARGFATNEKLFFGSGTQLSVL.

The CDR3 loop is CASSISSGGTRTPDTQYF. The CDR3 nucleotides are TGTGCCAGTAGTATCTCAAGCGGGGGGACGAGAACACCAGATACGCAGTATTTT. The chain joins TRBV19 to TRBJ2-3; TRBD2 aligns across 9 bases. This CDR3 region has 18 residues. The V and J ends lost 3 bases and 4 bases, in that order; junction bases with no gene match: 14. CDR1 is LNHDA, CDR2 SQIVND, per germline (reference sequence).

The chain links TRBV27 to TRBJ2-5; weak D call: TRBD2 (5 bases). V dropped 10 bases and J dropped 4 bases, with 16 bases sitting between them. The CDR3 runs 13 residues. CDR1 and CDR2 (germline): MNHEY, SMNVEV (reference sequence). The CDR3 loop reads CAIPRGSGETQYF. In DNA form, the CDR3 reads TGTGCCATCCCCCGGGGAAGTGGAGAGACCCAGTACTTC.

The CDR3 sequence: CASGSAGADTQYF. CDR3 DNA: TGTGCCAGCGGATCAGCGGGGGCAGATACGCAGTATTTT. The chain is built from TRBV19 and TRBJ2-3; 8 bases match TRBD2. The CDR3 length is 13 residues. V dropped 9 bases and J dropped 4; count of bases not matched to a gene: 6. The germline V gene encodes CDR1 LNHDA and CDR2 SQIVND (reference sequence).

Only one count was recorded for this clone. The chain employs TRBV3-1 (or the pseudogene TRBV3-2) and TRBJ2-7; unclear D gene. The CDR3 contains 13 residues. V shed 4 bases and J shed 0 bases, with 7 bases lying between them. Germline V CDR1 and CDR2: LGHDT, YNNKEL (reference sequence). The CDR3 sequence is CASSPRISYEQYF. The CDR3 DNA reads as TGTGCCAGCAGCCCGCGGATCTCCTACGAGCAGTACTTC.